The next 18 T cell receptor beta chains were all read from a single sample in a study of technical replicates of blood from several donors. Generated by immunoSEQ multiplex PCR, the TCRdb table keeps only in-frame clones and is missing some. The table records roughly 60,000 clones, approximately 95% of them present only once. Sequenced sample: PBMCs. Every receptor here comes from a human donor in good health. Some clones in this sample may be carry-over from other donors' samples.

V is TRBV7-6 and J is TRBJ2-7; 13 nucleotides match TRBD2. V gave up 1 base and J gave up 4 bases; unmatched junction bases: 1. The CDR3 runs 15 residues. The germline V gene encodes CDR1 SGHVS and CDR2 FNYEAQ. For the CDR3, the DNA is TGTGCCAGCAGCTTAGGGACTAGCGGGAGTTACGAGCAGTACTTC. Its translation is CASSLGTSGSYEQYF.

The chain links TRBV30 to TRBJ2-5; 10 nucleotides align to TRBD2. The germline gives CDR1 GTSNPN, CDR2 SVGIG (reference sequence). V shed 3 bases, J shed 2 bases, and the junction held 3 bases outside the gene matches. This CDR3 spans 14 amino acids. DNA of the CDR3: TGTGCCTGGAGCGGGACTAGCGCTCAAGAGACCCAGTACTTC. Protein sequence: CAWSGTSAQETQYF.

The CDR3 spells CASSLVGHISAFF. The CDR3 region has the DNA TGTGCCAGCAGCTTAGTAGGACATATTTCAGCTTTCTTT. The chain joins TRBV11-2 to TRBJ1-1; D perhaps matches TRBD1 (5 bases). The CDR3 runs 13 residues. V gave up 1 base and J gave up 10 bases, with 13 bases separating them. The germline gives CDR1 SGHAT, CDR2 FQNNGV.

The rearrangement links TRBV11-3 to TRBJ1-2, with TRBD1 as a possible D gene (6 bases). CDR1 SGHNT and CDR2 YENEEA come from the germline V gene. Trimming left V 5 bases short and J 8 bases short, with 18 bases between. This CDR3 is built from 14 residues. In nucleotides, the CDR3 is TGTGCCAGCAGCCTCGGGACAAATCGCGGAGGCTACACCTTC. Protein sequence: CASSLGTNRGGYTF.

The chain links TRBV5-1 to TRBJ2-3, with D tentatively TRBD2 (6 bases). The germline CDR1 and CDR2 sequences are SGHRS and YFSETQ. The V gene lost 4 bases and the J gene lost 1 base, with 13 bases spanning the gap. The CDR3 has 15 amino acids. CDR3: CASSLMRGGTDTQYF. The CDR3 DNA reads TGCGCCAGCAGCCTGATGCGGGGAGGCACAGATACGCAGTATTTT.

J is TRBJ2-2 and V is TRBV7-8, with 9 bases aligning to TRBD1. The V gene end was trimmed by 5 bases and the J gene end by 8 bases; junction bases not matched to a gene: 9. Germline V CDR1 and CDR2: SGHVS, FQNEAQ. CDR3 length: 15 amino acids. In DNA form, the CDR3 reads TGTGCCAGCAGCGTCTTACAGGGGGCTAGTGGGGAGCTGTTTTTT. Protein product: CASSVLQGASGELFF.

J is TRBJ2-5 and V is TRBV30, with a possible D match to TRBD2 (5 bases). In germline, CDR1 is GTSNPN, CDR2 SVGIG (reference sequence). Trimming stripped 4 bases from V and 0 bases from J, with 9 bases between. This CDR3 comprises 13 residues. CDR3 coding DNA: TGTGCCTGGACTAGCTCGTACCAAGAGACCCAGTACTTC. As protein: CAWTSSYQETQYF. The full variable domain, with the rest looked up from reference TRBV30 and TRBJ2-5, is SQTIHQWPATLVQPVGSPLSLECTVEGTSNPNLYWYRQAAGRGLQLLFYSVGIGQISSEVPQNLSASRPQDRQFILSSKKLLLSDSGFYLCAWTSSYQETQYFGPGTRLLVL.

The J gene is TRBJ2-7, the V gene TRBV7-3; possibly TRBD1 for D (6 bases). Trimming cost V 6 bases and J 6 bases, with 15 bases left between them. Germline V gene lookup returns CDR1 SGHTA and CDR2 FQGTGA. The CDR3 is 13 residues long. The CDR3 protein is CASRRGQGFEQYF. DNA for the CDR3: TGTGCCAGCAGAAGGGGCCAGGGGTTCGAGCAGTACTTC.

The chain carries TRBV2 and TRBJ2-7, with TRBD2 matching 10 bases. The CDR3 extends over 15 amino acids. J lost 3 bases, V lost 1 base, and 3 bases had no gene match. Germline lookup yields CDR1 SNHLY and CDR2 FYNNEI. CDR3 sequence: CASSEGLAGVYEQYF. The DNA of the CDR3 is TGTGCCAGCAGTGAAGGGCTAGCGGGAGTCTACGAGCAGTACTTC.

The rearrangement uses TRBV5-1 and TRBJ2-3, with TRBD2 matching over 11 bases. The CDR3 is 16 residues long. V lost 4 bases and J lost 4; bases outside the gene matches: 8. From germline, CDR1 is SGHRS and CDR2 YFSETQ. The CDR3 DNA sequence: TGCGCCAGCAGCCCCTCGAAACTAGCGGGGGCAGATACGCAGTATTTT. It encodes CASSPSKLAGADTQYF. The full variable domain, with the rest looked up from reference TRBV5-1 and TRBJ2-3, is KAGVTQTPRYLIKTRGQQVTLSCSPISGHRSVSWYQQTPGQGLQFLFEYFSETQRNKGNFPGRFSGRQFSNSRSEMNVSTLELGDSALYLCASSPSKLAGADTQYFGPGTRLTVL.

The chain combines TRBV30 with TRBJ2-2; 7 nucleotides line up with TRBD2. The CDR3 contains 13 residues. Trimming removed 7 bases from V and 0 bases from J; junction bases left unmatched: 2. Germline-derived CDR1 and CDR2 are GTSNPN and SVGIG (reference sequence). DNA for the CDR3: TGTGCCTCCGGACTAGCGAACACCGGGGAGCTGTTTTTT. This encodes CASGLANTGELFF.

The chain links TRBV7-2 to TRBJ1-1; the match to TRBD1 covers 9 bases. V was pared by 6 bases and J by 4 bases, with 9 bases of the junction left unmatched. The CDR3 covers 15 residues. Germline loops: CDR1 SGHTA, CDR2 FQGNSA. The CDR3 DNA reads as TGTGCCAGCAGACAAATCCGGGACAGGGTCACTGAAGCTTTCTTT. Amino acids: CASRQIRDRVTEAFF.

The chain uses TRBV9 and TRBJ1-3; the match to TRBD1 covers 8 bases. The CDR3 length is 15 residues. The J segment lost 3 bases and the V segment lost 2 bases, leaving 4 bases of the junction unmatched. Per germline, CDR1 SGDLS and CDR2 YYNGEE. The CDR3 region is CASSVQGANGNTIYF. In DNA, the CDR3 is TGTGCCAGCAGCGTCCAGGGGGCTAATGGAAACACCATATATTTT.

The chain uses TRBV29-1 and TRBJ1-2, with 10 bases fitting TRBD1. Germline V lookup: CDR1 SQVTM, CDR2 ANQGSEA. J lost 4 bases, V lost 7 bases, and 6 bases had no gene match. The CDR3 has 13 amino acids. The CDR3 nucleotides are TGCAGCGCTCTGGGGACAGGGGTCTATGGCTACACCTTC. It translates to CSALGTGVYGYTF.

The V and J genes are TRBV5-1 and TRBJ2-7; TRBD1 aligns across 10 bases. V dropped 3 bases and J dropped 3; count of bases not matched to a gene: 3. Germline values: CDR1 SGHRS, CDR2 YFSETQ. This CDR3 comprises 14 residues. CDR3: CASSWGDRGYEQYF. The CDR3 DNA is TGCGCCAGCAGCTGGGGGGACAGGGGCTACGAGCAGTACTTC.

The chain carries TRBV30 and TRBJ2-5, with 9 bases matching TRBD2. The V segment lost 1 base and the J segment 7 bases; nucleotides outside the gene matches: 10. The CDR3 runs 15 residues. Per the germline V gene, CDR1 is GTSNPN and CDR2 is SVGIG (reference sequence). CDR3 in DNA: TGTGCCTGGAGTGAAGGACTAGCGCGGACGGGGACCCAGTACTTC. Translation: CAWSEGLARTGTQYF. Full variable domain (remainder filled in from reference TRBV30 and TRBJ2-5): SQTIHQWPATLVQPVGSPLSLECTVEGTSNPNLYWYRQAAGRGLQLLFYSVGIGQISSEVPQNLSASRPQDRQFILSSKKLLLSDSGFYLCAWSEGLARTGTQYFGPGTRLLVL.

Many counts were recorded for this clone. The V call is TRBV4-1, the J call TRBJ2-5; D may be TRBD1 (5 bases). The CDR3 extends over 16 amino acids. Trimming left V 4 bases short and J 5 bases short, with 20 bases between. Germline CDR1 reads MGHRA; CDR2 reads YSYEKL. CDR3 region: CASSRRLGASGETQYF. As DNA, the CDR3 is TGCGCCAGCAGCCGGCGTCTTGGTGCCTCAGGGGAGACCCAGTACTTC.

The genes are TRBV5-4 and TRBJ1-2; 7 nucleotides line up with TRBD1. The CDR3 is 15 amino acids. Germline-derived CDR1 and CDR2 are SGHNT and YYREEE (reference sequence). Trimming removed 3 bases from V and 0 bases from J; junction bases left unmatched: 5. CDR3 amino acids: CASSYGQVSNYGYTF. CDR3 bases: TGTGCCAGCAGCTACGGACAGGTCTCTAACTATGGCTACACCTTC.